These 28 T cell receptor beta chains came from one sample sequenced in a study of T cell responses to AZD1222 COVID-19 vaccine. Here immunoSEQ multiplex PCR was the method, and the copy in TCRdb shows in-frame clones only, minus some. The sample includes over 100,000 clones, more than 90% of them seen just once. Sequencing was performed on peripheral blood, taken on day 0 of AZD1222 vaccination. These TCRs come from an adult in good health.

The V and J genes are TRBV9 and TRBJ1-3; a weak D match, TRBD1 (5 bases). The CDR3 totals 15 residues. The germline CDR1 and CDR2 sequences are SGDLS and YYNGEE. Trimming removed 5 bases from V and 4 bases from J, with 16 bases in between. CDR3 sequence reads: CASRGPVGQGNTIYF. In DNA, the CDR3 is TGTGCCAGCAGGGGTCCTGTGGGGCAAGGAAACACCATATATTTT.

The chain has TRBV7-2 and TRBJ2-7; no firm D call. Germline V gives CDR1 SGHTA, CDR2 FQGNSA. CDR3 length: 12 amino acids. V lost 1 base to trimming and J lost 6 bases, with 7 bases between them. The CDR3 DNA reads as TGTGCCAGCAGCTTAGTCAAGGGCGAGCAGTACTTC. Translated, it gives CASSLVKGEQYF.

This chain connects TRBV27 to TRBJ2-5, with 12 bases identical to TRBD2. The V gene end was trimmed by 5 bases and the J gene end by 2 bases; junction bases not matched to a gene: 6. The CDR3 has 16 residues. Germline V lookup: CDR1 MNHEY, CDR2 SMNVEV (reference sequence). CDR3 sequence reads: CASSQGLAGSQETQYF. CDR3 DNA: TGTGCCAGCAGTCAGGGACTAGCGGGTTCTCAAGAGACCCAGTACTTC.

This rearrangement joins TRBV30 to TRBJ1-3; the match to TRBD1 covers 7 bases. Germline assignment: CDR1 GTSNPN and CDR2 SVGIG (reference sequence). The CDR3 has 13 residues. After removal of 3 bases from V and 4 bases from J, the junction contained 3 bases not matched to a gene. The CDR3 DNA reads TGTGCCTGGAGCTCGACAGGGGGAAACACCATATATTTT. Protein: CAWSSTGGNTIYF.

The rearrangement joins TRBV4-3 to TRBJ2-7; D gene ambiguous. Germline CDR1 LGHNA, CDR2 YSLEER. CDR3 length: 15 amino acids. Trimming pared 0 bases from V and 2 bases from J, leaving 11 bases between. In DNA, the CDR3 is TGCGCCAGCAGCCAAGACCCCAGCCGGGCCTACGAGCAGTACTTC. Its translation is CASSQDPSRAYEQYF.

V is TRBV28 and J is TRBJ1-6, with a tentative D call TRBD1 (5 bases). The CDR3 totals 14 residues. Trimming shortened V by 3 bases and J by 7 bases, and 10 bases separated the two germline ends. CDR1 and CDR2 (germline): MDHEN, SYDVKM. CDR3 bases: TGTGCCAGCAGTTTCGGCAGGGTGAATTCACCCCTCCACTTT. It is translated as CASSFGRVNSPLHF.

The chain recombines TRBV6-2 or TRBV6-3 with TRBJ2-1; 9 positions match TRBD2. V lost 4 bases to trimming and J lost 0 bases; unmatched junction nucleotides: 7. Germline CDR1 MNHEY, CDR2 SVGEGT. The CDR3 sequence is 17 residues long. CDR3 sequence (DNA): TGTGCCAGCAGTTTGACTAGCGGAGGGGGCTCCTACAATGAGCAGTTCTTC. It codes for CASSLTSGGGSYNEQFF.

The chain carries TRBV3-1 (or the pseudogene TRBV3-2) and TRBJ2-5; D unresolved. The CDR3 is made up of 13 amino acids. V lost 2 bases, J lost 4 bases, and 8 bases lay in between. Germline V gene lookup returns CDR1 LGHDT and CDR2 YNNKEL (reference sequence). The CDR3 protein is CASSQILGETQYF. In DNA, the CDR3 is TGTGCCAGCAGCCAAATTCTCGGAGAGACCCAGTACTTC.

V usage is TRBV7-9 and J usage is TRBJ1-4; D possibly corresponds to TRBD1 (6 bases). This CDR3 is built from 14 residues. Germline CDR1 and CDR2: SEHNR and FQNEAQ (reference sequence). Trimming pared 5 bases from V and 8 bases from J, leaving 15 bases between. The CDR3 region is CASSPMGGHEKLFF. In DNA, the CDR3 is TGTGCCAGCAGCCCAATGGGGGGGCACGAAAAACTGTTTTTT. The entire variable domain, with the rest obtained from reference TRBV7-9 and TRBJ1-4, is as follows: DTGVSQNPRHKITKRGQNVTFRCDPISEHNRLYWYRQTLGQGPEFLTYFQNEAQLEKSRLLSDRFSAERPKGSFSTLEIQRTEQGDSAMYLCASSPMGGHEKLFFGSGTQLSVL.

The rearrangement links TRBV11-3 to TRBJ2-3; TRBD2 might be the D (5 bases). Germline assignment: CDR1 SGHNT and CDR2 YENEEA. V dropped 5 bases and J dropped 4 bases, with 19 bases sitting between them. There are 16 residues in the CDR3. CDR3 in DNA: TGTGCCAGCAGCCCTAGCTGGGGTGGGAGTTCAGATACGCAGTATTTT. Translating it yields CASSPSWGGSSDTQYF.

This chain links TRBV6-5 with TRBJ2-3; D might be TRBD2 (5 bases). Germline V CDR1 and CDR2: MNHEY, SVGAGI. The V end was cut by 7 bases, the J end by 0 bases, with 8 bases between. CDR3 length: 13 residues. CDR3 residues: CASTAASTDTQYF. The DNA of the CDR3 is TGTGCCAGCACAGCGGCTAGCACAGATACGCAGTATTTT.

The V call is TRBV28, the J call TRBJ1-2; 8 bases fit TRBD1. V lost 4 bases, J lost 5 bases, and 15 bases stayed unmatched. The CDR3 contains 17 residues. Looked up from germline, CDR1 is MDHEN and CDR2 is SYDVKM. CDR3 amino acids: CASSSGTGGMGNYGYTF. The CDR3 region has the DNA TGTGCCAGCAGTTCCGGGACAGGCGGTATGGGGAATTATGGCTACACCTTC.

This CDR3 is CAWSVGVGTHYEGGYTF. The DNA for the CDR3 is TGTGCCTGGAGTGTAGGAGTGGGGACACATTATGAGGGTGGCTACACCTTC. The V call is TRBV30, the J call TRBJ1-2, with D tentatively TRBD1 (6 bases). Germline CDR1 is GTSNPN and CDR2 is SVGIG (reference sequence). The V gene lost 0 bases and the J gene lost 7 bases, with 24 bases spanning the gap. The CDR3 contains 17 residues. Full variable domain (missing parts from reference TRBV30 and TRBJ1-2): SQTIHQWPATLVQPVGSPLSLECTVEGTSNPNLYWYRQAAGRGLQLLFYSVGIGQISSEVPQNLSASRPQDRQFILSSKKLLLSDSGFYLCAWSVGVGTHYEGGYTFGSGTRLTVV.

This clone was recorded once. The chain links TRBV19 to TRBJ2-1; D possibly uses TRBD1 or TRBD2 (5 bases each). Germline V gene sequence: CDR1 LNHDA, CDR2 SQIVND (reference sequence). Trimming took off 1 base at V and 5 bases at J, with 12 bases between the two ends. The CDR3 loop spans 15 amino acids. The CDR3 nucleotides are TGTGCCAGTAGTATAGTAAGTCAGGGAGACAATGAGCAGTTCTTC. The encoded protein is CASSIVSQGDNEQFF.

This clone turned up a few times. The genes are TRBV4-3 and TRBJ2-5; the match to TRBD2 covers 7 bases. With V trimmed by 3 bases and J by 3 bases, 4 bases remained unmatched. CDR3 size: 14 residues. The germline V gene has CDR1 LGHNA and CDR2 YSLEER. The CDR3 reads CASSHGLAEETQYF. CDR3 nucleotides: TGCGCCAGCAGCCATGGGCTAGCGGAAGAGACCCAGTACTTC.

V gene TRBV7-3 combines with J gene TRBJ2-5, with D perhaps matching TRBD2 (6 bases). The V end lost 5 bases, the J end lost 4 bases, and 17 bases lay between the germline ends. The CDR3 sequence is 15 residues long. Per the germline V gene, CDR1 is SGHTA and CDR2 is FQGTGA. This CDR3 reads CASSPRETGRETQYF. The CDR3 DNA reads as TGTGCCAGCAGCCCTCGGGAGACTGGCAGAGAGACCCAGTACTTC.

The count of this clone is one. J is TRBJ1-6 and V is TRBV30; D is undetermined. Trimming shortened V by 2 bases and J by 4 bases, and 9 bases separated the two germline ends. Germline CDR1 is GTSNPN and CDR2 is SVGIG (reference sequence). CDR3 length: 14 residues. As DNA, the CDR3 is TGTGCCTGGAGTAAGGTACTTTATAATTCACCCCTCCACTTT. This translates into CAWSKVLYNSPLHF. The full variable domain, in which reference TRBV30 and TRBJ1-6 provide the parts outside the CDR3, is SQTIHQWPATLVQPVGSPLSLECTVEGTSNPNLYWYRQAAGRGLQLLFYSVGIGQISSEVPQNLSASRPQDRQFILSSKKLLLSDSGFYLCAWSKVLYNSPLHFGNGTRLTVT.

This clone appeared once. This sequence joins TRBV11-1 and TRBJ2-6; D is undetermined. The germline CDR1 and CDR2 sequences are SGHAT and FQDESV (reference sequence). The CDR3 contains 14 residues. The ends were cut back, 2 bases at V and 4 bases at J, with 6 bases in the middle. CDR3 sequence reads: CASSLREGANVLTF. The CDR3 coding sequence is TGTGCCAGCAGCTTAAGGGAAGGGGCCAACGTCCTGACTTTC. Supplemented by reference TRBV11-1 and TRBJ2-6, the full variable domain reads EAEVAQSPRYKITEKSQAVAFWCDPISGHATLYWYRQILGQGPELLVQFQDESVVDDSQLPKDRFSAERLKGVDSTLKIQPAELGDSAMYLCASSLREGANVLTFGAGSRLTVL.

This rearrangement joins TRBV4-1 to TRBJ1-4, with no clear D. There are 17 residues in the CDR3. Germline loops: CDR1 MGHRA, CDR2 YSYEKL. With 1 base removed from V and 0 bases from J, the gap between germline ends came to 12 bases. The CDR3 here is CASSQGWSAATNEKLFF. CDR3 DNA: TGCGCCAGCAGCCAAGGGTGGTCGGCCGCAACTAATGAAAAACTGTTTTTT.

The chain joins TRBV27 to TRBJ2-1, with a tentative D call TRBD1 (5 bases). The CDR3 is 16 residues long. The germline gives CDR1 MNHEY, CDR2 SMNVEV (reference sequence). Trimming pared 3 bases from V and 0 bases from J, leaving 12 bases between. Here the CDR3 reads CASSLAEDNSYNEQFF. As DNA, the CDR3 is TGTGCCAGCAGTTTGGCCGAGGACAACTCCTACAATGAGCAGTTCTTC.

The CDR3 nucleotides read TGTGCCAGCAGTTTATTCGGACAGGTCTTCAACGAGCAGTACTTC. It yields the protein CASSLFGQVFNEQYF. The V and J genes are TRBV28 and TRBJ2-7, with 7 bases lining up with TRBD1. The V segment lost 1 base and the J segment 5 bases; nucleotides outside the gene matches: 8. The CDR3 totals 15 residues. The germline gives CDR1 MDHEN, CDR2 SYDVKM.

The CDR3 nucleotides read TGTGCCAGCGGACTTGCGGGACAGGGGGCCGGCTATGGCTACACCTTC. Protein product: CASGLAGQGAGYGYTF. This chain joins TRBV27 and TRBJ1-2, with 12 nucleotides matching TRBD1. This CDR3 comprises 16 residues. V was clipped by 8 bases and J by 4 bases; unmatched bases: 11. Germline values: CDR1 MNHEY, CDR2 SMNVEV (reference sequence).

The rearrangement joins TRBV11-2 to TRBJ1-2, with a tentative D call TRBD1 (5 bases). The CDR3 covers 15 residues. The V end was cut by 7 bases, the J end by 7 bases, with 22 bases between. Per germline, CDR1 SGHAT and CDR2 FQNNGV. CDR3 in amino acids: CASTSLRDYRGGYTF. The CDR3 DNA sequence: TGTGCCAGCACGAGTTTGAGGGACTATCGCGGTGGCTACACCTTC.

This clone was counted a single time. The V gene is TRBV7-2, the J gene TRBJ2-3, with 7 bases lining up with TRBD2. Trimming removed 5 bases from V and 1 base from J; junction bases left unmatched: 6. Germline values: CDR1 SGHTA, CDR2 FQGNSA. CDR3 length equals 15 residues. The chain's CDR3 is CASSGLVVGTDTQYF. CDR3 in DNA: TGTGCCAGCAGCGGACTAGTAGTCGGCACAGATACGCAGTATTTT.

The chain joins TRBV5-6 to TRBJ1-6, with a weak D call TRBD1 (5 bases). The germline V and J ends were trimmed by 7 bases and 4 bases, with 15 bases remaining between them. The germline CDR1 and CDR2 sequences are SGHDT and YYEEEE. The CDR3 spans 15 residues. CDR3 loop: CASGSGTAYNSPLHF. The CDR3 nucleotides are TGTGCCAGCGGTTCCGGGACCGCTTATAATTCACCCCTCCACTTT.

V usage is TRBV5-1 and J usage is TRBJ1-6; 9 bases map to TRBD1. After removal of 4 bases from V and 9 bases from J, the junction contained 2 bases not matched to a gene. Germline assignment: CDR1 SGHRS and CDR2 YFSETQ. This CDR3 is 13 amino acids long. CDR3 region: CASSRGQGSPLHF. The CDR3 bases are TGCGCCAGCAGCAGGGGACAGGGTTCACCCCTCCACTTT.

This chain uses TRBV5-1 with TRBJ2-1; 8 bases align to TRBD2. The CDR3 loop spans 17 amino acids. Germline-derived CDR1 and CDR2 are SGHRS and YFSETQ. The junction had 14 bases not matched to a gene; V was cut back by 3 bases and J by 6 bases. CDR3 region: CASSSGIRDLAGNEQFF. For the CDR3, the DNA is TGCGCCAGCAGCTCGGGGATTCGGGACCTAGCGGGCAATGAGCAGTTCTTC.

This sequence joins TRBV2 and TRBJ2-5, with D hard to call. Germline CDR1 and CDR2: SNHLY and FYNNEI. This CDR3 region has 10 residues. Trimming stripped 8 bases from V and 4 bases from J, with 5 bases between. The CDR3 DNA sequence: TGTGCCAGCTCTTTAGAGACCCAGTACTTC. Its translation is CASSLETQYF.